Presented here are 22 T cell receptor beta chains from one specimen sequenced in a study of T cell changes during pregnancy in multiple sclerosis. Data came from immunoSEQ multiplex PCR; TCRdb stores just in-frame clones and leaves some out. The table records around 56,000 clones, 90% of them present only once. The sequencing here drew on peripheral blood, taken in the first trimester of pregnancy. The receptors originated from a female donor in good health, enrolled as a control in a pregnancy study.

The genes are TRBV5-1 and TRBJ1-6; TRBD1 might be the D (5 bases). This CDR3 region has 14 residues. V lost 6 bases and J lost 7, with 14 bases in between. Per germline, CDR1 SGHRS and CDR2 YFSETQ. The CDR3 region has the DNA TGCGCCAGCAAAGGGGCGTACATAAATTCACCCCTCCACTTT. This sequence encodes CASKGAYINSPLHF.

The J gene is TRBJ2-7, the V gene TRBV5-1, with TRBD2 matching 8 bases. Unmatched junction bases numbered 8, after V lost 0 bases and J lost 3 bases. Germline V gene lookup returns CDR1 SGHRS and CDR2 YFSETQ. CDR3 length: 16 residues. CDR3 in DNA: TGCGCCAGCAGCTTGGCTAAAGCGGGAGTTATCTACGAGCAGTACTTC. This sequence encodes CASSLAKAGVIYEQYF.

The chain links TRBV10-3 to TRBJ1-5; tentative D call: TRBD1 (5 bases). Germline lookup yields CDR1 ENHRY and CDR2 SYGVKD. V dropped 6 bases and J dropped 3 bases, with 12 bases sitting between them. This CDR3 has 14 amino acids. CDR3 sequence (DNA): TGTGCCATCAGAGATGACAGCAACAATCAGCCCCAGCATTTT. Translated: CAIRDDSNNQPQHF.

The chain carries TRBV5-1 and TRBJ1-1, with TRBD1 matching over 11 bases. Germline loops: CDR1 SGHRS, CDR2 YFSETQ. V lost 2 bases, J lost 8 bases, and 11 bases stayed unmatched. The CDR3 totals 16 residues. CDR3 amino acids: CASSLQGQGAPSEAFF. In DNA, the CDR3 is TGCGCCAGCAGCTTACAAGGACAGGGGGCCCCATCGGAAGCTTTCTTT.

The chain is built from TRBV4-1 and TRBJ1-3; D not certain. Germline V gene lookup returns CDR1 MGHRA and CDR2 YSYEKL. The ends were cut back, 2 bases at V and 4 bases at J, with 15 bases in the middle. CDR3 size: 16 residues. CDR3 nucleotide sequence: TGCGCCAGCAGCCAACCCGGAGGGTTTAGGGGAAACACCATATATTTT. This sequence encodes CASSQPGGFRGNTIYF.

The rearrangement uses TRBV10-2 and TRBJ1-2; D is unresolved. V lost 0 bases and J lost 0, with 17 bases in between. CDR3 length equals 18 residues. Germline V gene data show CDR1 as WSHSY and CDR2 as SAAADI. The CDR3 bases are TGCGCCAGCAGTGAGTCCCTCTACCTGGTGAAAGCTAACTATGGCTACACCTTC. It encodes CASSESLYLVKANYGYTF.

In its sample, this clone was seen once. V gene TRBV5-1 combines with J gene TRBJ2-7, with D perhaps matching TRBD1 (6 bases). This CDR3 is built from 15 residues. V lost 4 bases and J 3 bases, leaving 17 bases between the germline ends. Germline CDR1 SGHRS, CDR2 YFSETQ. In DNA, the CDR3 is TGCGCCAGCAGCCGACAGACAGGTTTAAACTACGAGCAGTACTTC. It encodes CASSRQTGLNYEQYF.

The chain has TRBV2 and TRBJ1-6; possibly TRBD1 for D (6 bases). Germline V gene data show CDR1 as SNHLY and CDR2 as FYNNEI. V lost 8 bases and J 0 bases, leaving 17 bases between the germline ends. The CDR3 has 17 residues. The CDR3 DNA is TGTGCCAGCCACAAGGGGGGGCTAAGCTCCTATAATTCACCCCTCCACTTT. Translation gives CASHKGGLSSYNSPLHF.

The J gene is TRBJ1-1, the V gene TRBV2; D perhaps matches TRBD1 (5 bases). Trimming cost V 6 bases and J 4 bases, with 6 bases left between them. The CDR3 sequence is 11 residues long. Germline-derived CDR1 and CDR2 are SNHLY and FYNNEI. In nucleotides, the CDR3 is TGTGCCAGCAGGGGGGGCACTGAAGCTTTCTTT. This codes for CASRGGTEAFF.

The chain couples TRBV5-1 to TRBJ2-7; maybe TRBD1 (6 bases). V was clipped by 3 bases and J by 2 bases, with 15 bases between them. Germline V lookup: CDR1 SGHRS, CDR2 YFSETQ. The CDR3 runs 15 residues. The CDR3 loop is CASSYRLDRTYEQYF. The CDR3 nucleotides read TGCGCCAGCAGCTATCGATTAGACAGGACCTACGAGCAGTACTTC.

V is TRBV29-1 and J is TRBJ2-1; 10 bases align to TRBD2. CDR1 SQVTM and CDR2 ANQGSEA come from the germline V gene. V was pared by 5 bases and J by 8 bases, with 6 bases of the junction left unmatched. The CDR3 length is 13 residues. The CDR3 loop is CSVSGRALDEQFF. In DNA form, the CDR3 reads TGCAGCGTTAGCGGGAGGGCCTTGGATGAGCAGTTCTTC.

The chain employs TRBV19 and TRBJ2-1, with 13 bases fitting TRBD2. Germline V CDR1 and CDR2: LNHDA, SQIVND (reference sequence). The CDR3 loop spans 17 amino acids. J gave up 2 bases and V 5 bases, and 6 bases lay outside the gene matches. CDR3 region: CASSRTSGSEAYNEQFF. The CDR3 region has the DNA TGTGCCAGTAGTCGGACTAGCGGGAGTGAGGCCTACAATGAGCAGTTCTTC.

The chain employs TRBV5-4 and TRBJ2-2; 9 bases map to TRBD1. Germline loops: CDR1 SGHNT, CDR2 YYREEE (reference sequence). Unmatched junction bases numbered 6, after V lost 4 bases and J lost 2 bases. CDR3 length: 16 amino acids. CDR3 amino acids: CASSLQTGGNTGELFF. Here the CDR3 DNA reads TGTGCCAGCAGCCTCCAGACAGGGGGTAACACCGGGGAGCTGTTTTTT.

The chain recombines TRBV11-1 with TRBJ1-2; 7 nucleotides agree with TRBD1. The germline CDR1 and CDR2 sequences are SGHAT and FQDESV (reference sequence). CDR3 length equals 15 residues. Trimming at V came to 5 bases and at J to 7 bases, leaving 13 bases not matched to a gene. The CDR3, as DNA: TGTGCCAGCAGCCCCGGACAGGCCTACTTTTTTGGCTACACCTTC. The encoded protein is CASSPGQAYFFGYTF.

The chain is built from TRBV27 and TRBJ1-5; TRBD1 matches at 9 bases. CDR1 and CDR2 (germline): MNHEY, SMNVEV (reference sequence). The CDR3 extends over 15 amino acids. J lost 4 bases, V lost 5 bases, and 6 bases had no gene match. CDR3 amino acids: CASSVTGGRNQPQHF. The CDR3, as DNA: TGTGCCAGCAGTGTAACAGGGGGCCGGAATCAGCCCCAGCATTTT.

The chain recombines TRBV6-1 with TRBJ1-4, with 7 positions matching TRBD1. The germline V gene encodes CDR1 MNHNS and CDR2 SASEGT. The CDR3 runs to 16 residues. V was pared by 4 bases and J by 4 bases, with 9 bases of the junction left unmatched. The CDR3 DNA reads TGTGCCAGCAGTGGAGAGGGGGACAGCCTTAATGAAAAACTGTTTTTT. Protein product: CASSGEGDSLNEKLFF.

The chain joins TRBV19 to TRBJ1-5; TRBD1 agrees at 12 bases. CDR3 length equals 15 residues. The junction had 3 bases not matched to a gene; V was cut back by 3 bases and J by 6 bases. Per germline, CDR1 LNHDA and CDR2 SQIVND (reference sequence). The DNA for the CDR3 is TGTGCCAGTAGTATTGGGACAGGGGGCGGTCAGCCCCAGCATTTT. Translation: CASSIGTGGGQPQHF.

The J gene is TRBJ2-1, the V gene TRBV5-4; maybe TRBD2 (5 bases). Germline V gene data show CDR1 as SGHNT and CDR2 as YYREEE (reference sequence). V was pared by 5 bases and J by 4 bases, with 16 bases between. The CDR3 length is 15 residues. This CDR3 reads CASRLDSAGYNEQFF. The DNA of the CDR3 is TGTGCCAGCAGACTGGACTCCGCCGGTTACAATGAGCAGTTCTTC.

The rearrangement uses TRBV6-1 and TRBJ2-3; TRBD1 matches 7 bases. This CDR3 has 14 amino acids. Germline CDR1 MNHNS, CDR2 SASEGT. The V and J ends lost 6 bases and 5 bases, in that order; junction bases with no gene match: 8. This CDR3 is CASSTQGRGDTQYF. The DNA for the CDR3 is TGTGCCAGCAGCACACAGGGGCGCGGAGATACGCAGTATTTT.

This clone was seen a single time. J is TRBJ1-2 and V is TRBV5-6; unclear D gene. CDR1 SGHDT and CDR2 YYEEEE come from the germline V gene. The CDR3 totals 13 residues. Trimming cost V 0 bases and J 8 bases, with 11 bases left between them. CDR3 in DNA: TGTGCCAGCAGCTTGGTCGCGATTTCAGGCTACACCTTC. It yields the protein CASSLVAISGYTF.

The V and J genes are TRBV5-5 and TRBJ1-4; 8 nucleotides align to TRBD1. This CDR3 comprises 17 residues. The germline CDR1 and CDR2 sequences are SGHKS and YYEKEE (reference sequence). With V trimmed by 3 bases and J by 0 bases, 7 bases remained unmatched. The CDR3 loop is CASSSRQGLATNEKLFF. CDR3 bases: TGTGCCAGCAGCTCTAGACAGGGGTTAGCAACTAATGAAAAACTGTTTTTT.

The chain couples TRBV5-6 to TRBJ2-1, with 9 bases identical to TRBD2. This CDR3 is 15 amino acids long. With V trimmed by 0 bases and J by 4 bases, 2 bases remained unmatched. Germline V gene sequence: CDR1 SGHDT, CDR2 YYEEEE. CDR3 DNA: TGTGCCAGCAGCTTGGGACTAGCGGATTACAATGAGCAGTTCTTC. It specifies CASSLGLADYNEQFF.